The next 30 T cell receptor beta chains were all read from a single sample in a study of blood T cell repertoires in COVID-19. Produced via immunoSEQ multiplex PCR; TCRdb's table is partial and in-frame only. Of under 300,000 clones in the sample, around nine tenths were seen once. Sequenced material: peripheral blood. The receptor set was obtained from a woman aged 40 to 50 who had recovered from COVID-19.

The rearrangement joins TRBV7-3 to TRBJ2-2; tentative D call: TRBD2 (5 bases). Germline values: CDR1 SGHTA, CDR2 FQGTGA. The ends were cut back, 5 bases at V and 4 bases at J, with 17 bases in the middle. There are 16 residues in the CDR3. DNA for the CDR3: TGTGCCAGCAGCCCCCTCGCGCGGGCGGGCACCGGGGAGCTGTTTTTT. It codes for CASSPLARAGTGELFF.

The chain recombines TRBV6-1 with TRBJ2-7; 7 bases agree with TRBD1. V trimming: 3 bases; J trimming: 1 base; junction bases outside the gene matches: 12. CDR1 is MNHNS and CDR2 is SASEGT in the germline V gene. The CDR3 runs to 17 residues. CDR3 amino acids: CASSEWATGTASYEQYF. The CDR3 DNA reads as TGTGCCAGCAGTGAGTGGGCGACCGGGACAGCATCCTACGAGCAGTACTTC.

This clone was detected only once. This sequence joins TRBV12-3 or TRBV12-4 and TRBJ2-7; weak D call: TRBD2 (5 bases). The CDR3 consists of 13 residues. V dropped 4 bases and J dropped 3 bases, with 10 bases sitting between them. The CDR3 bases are TGTGCCAGCAGTTCCCAACGGGGCTACGAGCAGTACTTC. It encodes CASSSQRGYEQYF.

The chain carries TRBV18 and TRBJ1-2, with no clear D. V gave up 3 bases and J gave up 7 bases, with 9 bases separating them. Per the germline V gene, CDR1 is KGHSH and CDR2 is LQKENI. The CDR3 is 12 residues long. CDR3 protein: CASSPTTGGYTF. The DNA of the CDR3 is TGTGCCAGCTCACCCACGACGGGTGGCTACACCTTC. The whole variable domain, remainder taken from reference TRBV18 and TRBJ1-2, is NAGVMQNPRHLVRRRGQEARLRCSPMKGHSHVYWYRQLPEEGLKFMVYLQKENIIDESGMPKERFSAEFPKEGPSILRIQQVVRGDSAAYFCASSPTTGGYTFGSGTRLTVV.

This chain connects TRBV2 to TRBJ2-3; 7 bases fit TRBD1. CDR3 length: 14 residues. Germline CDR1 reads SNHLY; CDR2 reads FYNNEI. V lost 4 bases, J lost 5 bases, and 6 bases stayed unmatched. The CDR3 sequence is CASSVLQGRDTQYF. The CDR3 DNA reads TGTGCCAGCAGTGTTTTACAGGGGAGAGATACGCAGTATTTT.

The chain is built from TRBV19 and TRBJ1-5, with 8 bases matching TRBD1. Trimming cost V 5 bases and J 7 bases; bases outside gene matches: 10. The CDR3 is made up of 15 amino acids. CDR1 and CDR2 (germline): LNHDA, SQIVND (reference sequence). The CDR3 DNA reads TGTGCCAGTAGTGACCCAGGGGGCGCAGGGCAGCCCCAGCATTTT. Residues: CASSDPGGAGQPQHF.

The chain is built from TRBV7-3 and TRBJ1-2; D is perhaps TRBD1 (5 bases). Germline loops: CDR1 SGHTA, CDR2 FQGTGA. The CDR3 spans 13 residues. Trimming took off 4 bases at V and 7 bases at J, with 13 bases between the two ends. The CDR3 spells CASSSLPGSGYTF. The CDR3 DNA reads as TGTGCCAGCAGCTCCCTTCCAGGGTCTGGCTACACCTTC.

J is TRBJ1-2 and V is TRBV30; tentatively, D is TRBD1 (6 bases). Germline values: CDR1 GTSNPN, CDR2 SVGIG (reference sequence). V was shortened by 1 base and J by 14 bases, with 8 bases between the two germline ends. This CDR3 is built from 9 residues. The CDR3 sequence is CAWSAGETF. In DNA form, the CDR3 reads TGTGCCTGGAGTGCAGGGGAAACCTTC.

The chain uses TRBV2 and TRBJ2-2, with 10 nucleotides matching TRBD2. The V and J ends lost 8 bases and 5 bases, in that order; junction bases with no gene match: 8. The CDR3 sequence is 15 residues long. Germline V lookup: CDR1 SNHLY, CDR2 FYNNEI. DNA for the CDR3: TGTGCCAGCCAAATAGCGGGGGGACGAACCGGGGAGCTGTTTTTT. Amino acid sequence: CASQIAGGRTGELFF.

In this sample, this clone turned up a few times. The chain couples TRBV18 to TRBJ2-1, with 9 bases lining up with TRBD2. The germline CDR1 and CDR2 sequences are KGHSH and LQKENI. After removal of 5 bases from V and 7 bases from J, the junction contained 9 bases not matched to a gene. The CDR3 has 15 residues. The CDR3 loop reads CASSRREGQYNEQFF. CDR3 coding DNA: TGTGCCAGCTCAAGGCGGGAGGGCCAGTATAATGAGCAGTTCTTC.

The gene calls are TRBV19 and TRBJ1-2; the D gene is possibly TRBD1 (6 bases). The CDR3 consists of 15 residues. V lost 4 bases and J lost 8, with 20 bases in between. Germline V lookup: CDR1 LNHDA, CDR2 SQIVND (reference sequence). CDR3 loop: CASSTDSGQVSGYTF. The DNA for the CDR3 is TGTGCCAGTAGTACCGACTCGGGACAAGTTTCGGGCTACACCTTC.

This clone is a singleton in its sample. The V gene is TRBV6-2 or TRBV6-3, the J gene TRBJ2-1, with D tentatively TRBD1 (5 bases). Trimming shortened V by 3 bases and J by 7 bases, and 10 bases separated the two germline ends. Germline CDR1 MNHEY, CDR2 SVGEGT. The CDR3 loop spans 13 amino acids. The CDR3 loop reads CASSYGAWNEQFF. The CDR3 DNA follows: TGTGCCAGCAGTTATGGGGCTTGGAATGAGCAGTTCTTC.

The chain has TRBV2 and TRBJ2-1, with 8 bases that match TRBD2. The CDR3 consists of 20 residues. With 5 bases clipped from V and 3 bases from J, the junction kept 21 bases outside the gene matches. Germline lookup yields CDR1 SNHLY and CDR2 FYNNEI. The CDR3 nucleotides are TGTGCCAGCAGTTCCCTCCGGGGGGCGTCGGAACTAGCGGACTACAATGAGCAGTTCTTC. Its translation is CASSSLRGASELADYNEQFF.

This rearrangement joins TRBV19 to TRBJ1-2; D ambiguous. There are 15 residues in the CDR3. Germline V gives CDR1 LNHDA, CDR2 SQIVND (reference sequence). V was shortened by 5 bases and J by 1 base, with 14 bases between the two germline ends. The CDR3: CASSPPGRFNYGYTF. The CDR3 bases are TGTGCCAGTAGTCCACCGGGAAGATTTAACTATGGCTACACCTTC.

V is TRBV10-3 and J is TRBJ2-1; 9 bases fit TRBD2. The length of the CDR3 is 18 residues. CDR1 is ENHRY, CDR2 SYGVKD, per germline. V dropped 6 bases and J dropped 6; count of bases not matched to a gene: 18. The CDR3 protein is CAIRTNSGAGGTLNEQFF. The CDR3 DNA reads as TGTGCCATCAGGACCAACTCGGGTGCGGGAGGGACTCTCAATGAGCAGTTCTTC.

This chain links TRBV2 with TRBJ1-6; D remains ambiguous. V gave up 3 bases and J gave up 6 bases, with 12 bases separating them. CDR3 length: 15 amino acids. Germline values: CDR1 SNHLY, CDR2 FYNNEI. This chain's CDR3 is CASSDGWSINSPLHF. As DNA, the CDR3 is TGTGCCAGCAGTGACGGATGGAGCATTAATTCACCCCTCCACTTT.

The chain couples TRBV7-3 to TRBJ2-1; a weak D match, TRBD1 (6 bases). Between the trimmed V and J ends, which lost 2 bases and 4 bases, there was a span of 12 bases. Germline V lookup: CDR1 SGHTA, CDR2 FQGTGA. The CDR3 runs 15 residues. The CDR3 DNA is TGTGCCAGCAGCTTAGAGTGGGGGCCGTACAATGAGCAGTTCTTC. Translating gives CASSLEWGPYNEQFF.

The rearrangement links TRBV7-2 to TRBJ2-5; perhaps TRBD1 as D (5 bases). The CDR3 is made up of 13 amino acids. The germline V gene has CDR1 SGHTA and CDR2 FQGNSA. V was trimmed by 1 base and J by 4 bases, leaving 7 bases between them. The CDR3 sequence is CASSLVQGETQYF. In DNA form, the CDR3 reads TGTGCCAGCAGCTTAGTTCAGGGAGAGACCCAGTACTTC.

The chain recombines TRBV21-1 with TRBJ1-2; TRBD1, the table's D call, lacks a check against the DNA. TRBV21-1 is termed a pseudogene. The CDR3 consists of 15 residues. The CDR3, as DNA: TGTGCCAGCAGCAAAGGCAAACAGGGAAACTATGGCTACACCTTC. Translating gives CASSKGKQGNYGYTF.

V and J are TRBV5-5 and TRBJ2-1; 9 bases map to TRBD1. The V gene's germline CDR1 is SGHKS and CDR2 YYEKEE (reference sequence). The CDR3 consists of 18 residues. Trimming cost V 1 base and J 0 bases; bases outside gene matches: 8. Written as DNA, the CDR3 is TGTGCCAGCAGCTTGTGGCCTACAGGGGGCAGCTCCTACAATGAGCAGTTCTTC. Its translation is CASSLWPTGGSSYNEQFF. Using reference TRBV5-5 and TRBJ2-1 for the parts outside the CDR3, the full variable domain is DAGVTQSPTHLIKTRGQQVTLRCSPISGHKSVSWYQQVLGQGPQFIFQYYEKEERGRGNFPDRFSARQFPNYSSELNVNALLLGDSALYLCASSLWPTGGSSYNEQFFGPGTRLTVL.

The CDR3 reads CASSPWGGGAGTDTQYF. The CDR3 DNA is TGTGCCAGCAGCCCCTGGGGAGGGGGAGCGGGGACAGATACGCAGTATTTT. The V gene is TRBV5-4, the J gene TRBJ2-3; the D gene is possibly TRBD2 (7 bases). The CDR3 loop spans 17 amino acids. CDR1 is SGHNT and CDR2 is YYREEE in the germline V gene (reference sequence). Trimming cost V 4 bases and J 3 bases, with 21 bases left between them.

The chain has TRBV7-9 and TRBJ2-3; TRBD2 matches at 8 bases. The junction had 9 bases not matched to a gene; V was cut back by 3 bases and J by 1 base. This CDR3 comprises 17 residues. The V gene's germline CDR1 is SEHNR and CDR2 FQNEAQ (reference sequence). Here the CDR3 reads CASSLGRAGARTDTQYF. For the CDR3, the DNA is TGTGCCAGCAGCTTGGGAAGAGCGGGGGCCCGCACAGATACGCAGTATTTT.

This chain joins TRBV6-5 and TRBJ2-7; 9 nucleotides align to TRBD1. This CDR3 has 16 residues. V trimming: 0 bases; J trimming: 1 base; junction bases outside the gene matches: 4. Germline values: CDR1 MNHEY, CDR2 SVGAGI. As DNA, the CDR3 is TGTGCCAGCAGTTACTCCGACAGGGGGGGTTCCTACGAGCAGTACTTC. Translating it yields CASSYSDRGGSYEQYF.

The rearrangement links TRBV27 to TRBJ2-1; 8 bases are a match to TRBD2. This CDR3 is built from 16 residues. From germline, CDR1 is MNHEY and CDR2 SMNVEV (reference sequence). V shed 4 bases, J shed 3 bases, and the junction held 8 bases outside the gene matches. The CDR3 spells CASSSPVSGSYNEQFF. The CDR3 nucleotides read TGTGCCAGCAGTTCGCCCGTAAGCGGGAGCTACAATGAGCAGTTCTTC.

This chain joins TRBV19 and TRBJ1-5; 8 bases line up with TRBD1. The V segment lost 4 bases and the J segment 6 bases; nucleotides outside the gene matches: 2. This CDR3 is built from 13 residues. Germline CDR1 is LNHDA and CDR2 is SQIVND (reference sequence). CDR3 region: CASSNGQGQPQHF. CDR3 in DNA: TGTGCCAGTAGTAACGGACAGGGTCAGCCCCAGCATTTT.

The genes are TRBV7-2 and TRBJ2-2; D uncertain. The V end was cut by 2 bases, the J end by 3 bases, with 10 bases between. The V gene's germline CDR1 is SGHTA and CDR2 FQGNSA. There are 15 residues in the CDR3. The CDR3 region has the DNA TGTGCCAGCAGCTTAAACTTAGCAGACACCGGGGAGCTGTTTTTT. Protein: CASSLNLADTGELFF.

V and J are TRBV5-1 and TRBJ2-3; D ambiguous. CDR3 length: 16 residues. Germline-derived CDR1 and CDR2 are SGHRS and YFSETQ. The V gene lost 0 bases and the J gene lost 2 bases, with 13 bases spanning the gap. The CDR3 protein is CASSLGPGLSTDTQYF. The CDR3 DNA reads TGCGCCAGCAGCTTGGGTCCGGGTCTCTCCACAGATACGCAGTATTTT.

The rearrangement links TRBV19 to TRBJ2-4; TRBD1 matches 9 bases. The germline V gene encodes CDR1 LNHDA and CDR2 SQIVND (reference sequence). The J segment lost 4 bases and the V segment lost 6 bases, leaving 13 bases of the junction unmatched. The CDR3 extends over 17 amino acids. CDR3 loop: CASSRLPGTGTKNIQYF. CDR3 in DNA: TGTGCCAGTAGCCGCCTTCCCGGGACAGGGACAAAAAACATTCAGTACTTC.

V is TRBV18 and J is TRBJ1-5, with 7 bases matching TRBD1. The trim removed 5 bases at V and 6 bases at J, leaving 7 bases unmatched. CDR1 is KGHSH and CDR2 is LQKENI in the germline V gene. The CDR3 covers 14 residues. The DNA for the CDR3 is TGTGCCAGCTCAGAGGCCGGGACAGCTCAGCCCCAGCATTTT. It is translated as CASSEAGTAQPQHF.

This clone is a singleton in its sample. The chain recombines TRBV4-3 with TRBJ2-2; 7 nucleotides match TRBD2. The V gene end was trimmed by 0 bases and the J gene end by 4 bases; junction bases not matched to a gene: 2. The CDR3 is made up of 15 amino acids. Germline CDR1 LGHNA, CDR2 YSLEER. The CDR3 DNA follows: TGCGCCAGCAGCCAAGAGGGGGGGATCACCGGGGAGCTGTTTTTT. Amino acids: CASSQEGGITGELFF.